The present entry profiles one T cell receptor (beta chain) with its context. Original analysis: Amplification of reference gene primers was used by the study to estimate nucleated cell counts. Sequenced by immunoSEQ multiplex PCR; TCRdb stores in-frame clones only, minus some. V and J calls and clone size come straight from that table; D and trimming were deduced from the DNA. The sample carries 160,000 or so clones, around 90% recorded once. This specimen belongs to a study of blood T cell repertoires in COVID-19. Background on the study: T cells, B-cell-depleted T cells, or PBMCs provided the cDNA or gDNA that served as material.

Per germline, CDR1 SGHRS and CDR2 YFSETQ. V was trimmed by 0 bases and J by 5 bases, leaving 14 bases between them. The CDR3 runs to 15 residues. The clonotype originates from a man aged 60-69 years with acute or convalescent COVID-19. The sample comprised peripheral blood. The rearrangement links TRBV5-1 to TRBJ1-1, with D possibly TRBD1 on 5 matching bases. CDR3 residues: CASSLGGGGRTEAFF. For the CDR3, the DNA is TGCGCCAGCAGCTTGGGGGGCGGAGGGAGAACTGAAGCTTTCTTT.